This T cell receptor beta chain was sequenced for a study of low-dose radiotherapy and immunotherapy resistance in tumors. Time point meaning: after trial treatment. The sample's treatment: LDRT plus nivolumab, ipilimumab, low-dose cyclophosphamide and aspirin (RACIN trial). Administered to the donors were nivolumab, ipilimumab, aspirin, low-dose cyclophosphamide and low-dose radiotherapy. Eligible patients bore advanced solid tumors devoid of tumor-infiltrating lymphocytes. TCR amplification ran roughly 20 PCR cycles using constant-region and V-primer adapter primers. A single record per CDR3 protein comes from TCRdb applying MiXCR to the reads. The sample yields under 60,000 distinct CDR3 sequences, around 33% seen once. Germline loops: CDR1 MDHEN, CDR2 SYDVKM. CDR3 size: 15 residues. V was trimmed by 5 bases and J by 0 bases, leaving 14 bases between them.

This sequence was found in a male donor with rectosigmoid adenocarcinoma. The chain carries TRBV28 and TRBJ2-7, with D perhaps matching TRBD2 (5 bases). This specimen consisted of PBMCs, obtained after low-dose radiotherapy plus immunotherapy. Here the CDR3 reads CASSRGASRSYEQYF. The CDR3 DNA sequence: TGTGCCAGCAGTCGGGGAGCGTCCCGCTCCTACGAGCAGTACTTC.